The 24 T cell receptor beta chains presented below share a single source sample, sequenced in a study of blood T cell repertoires in COVID-19. Assay used: immunoSEQ multiplex PCR; TCRdb lists only in-frame clones, some missing. The sample lists more than 200,000 clones; around 88% were seen once. The specimen was PBMCs or T cells enriched from blood (not recorded which). These receptors all stem from a woman aged 30 to 39 who had recovered from COVID-19.

The chain has TRBV3-1 (or the pseudogene TRBV3-2) and TRBJ2-1; the D gene is possibly TRBD1 (5 bases). The CDR3 contains 15 residues. With 5 bases removed from V and 3 bases from J, the gap between germline ends came to 14 bases. CDR1 and CDR2 (germline): LGHDT, YNNKEL (reference sequence). CDR3 region: CASSSTELNYNEQFF. The CDR3 DNA reads as TGTGCCAGCAGCTCGACAGAGCTCAACTACAATGAGCAGTTCTTC.

The chain joins TRBV18 to TRBJ1-1, with 9 bases fitting TRBD1. V trimming: 1 base; J trimming: 5 bases; junction bases outside the gene matches: 5. Looked up from germline, CDR1 is KGHSH and CDR2 is LQKENI. The CDR3 consists of 15 residues. This chain's CDR3 is CASSPRTGEGTEAFF. The CDR3 DNA follows: TGTGCCAGCTCACCACGGACAGGGGAGGGAACTGAAGCTTTCTTT.

V gene TRBV10-3 combines with J gene TRBJ2-3, with unresolved D. The CDR3 runs 15 residues. Germline values: CDR1 ENHRY, CDR2 SYGVKD. The V end was cut by 3 bases, the J end by 0 bases, with 10 bases between. The CDR3 coding sequence is TGTGCCATCAGTGACCCGGTAAGAAGCACAGATACGCAGTATTTT. It is translated as CAISDPVRSTDTQYF.

The rearrangement uses TRBV9 and TRBJ2-1; 11 positions match TRBD2. The V and J ends lost 2 bases and 7 bases, in that order; junction bases with no gene match: 5. CDR1 is SGDLS and CDR2 is YYNGEE in the germline V gene. The CDR3 contains 15 residues. The CDR3 reads CASSVLLAGANEQFF. The CDR3 DNA reads TGTGCCAGCAGCGTTCTACTAGCGGGAGCGAATGAGCAGTTCTTC. The variable domain in full, with the rest retrieved from reference TRBV9 and TRBJ2-1, is DSGVTQTPKHLITATGQRVTLRCSPRSGDLSVYWYQQSLDQGLQFLIQYYNGEERAKGNILERFSAQQFPDLHSELNLSSLELGDSALYFCASSVLLAGANEQFFGPGTRLTVL.

The chain joins TRBV19 to TRBJ2-5; unclear D gene. The CDR3 contains 12 residues. Trimming removed 5 bases from V and 5 bases from J, with 9 bases in between. CDR1 and CDR2 from the germline V gene are LNHDA and SQIVND (reference sequence). CDR3 coding DNA: TGTGCCAGTAGTGCAACCGGGGAGACCCAGTACTTC. Translation: CASSATGETQYF.

The chain combines TRBV12-3 or TRBV12-4 with TRBJ2-6; no definite D call. The CDR3 length is 12 residues. The V gene lost 6 bases and the J gene lost 4 bases, with 4 bases spanning the gap. In DNA, the CDR3 is TGTGCCAGCAGCCGGGGGGCCAACGTCCTGACTTTC. Encoded protein: CASSRGANVLTF.

This clone was seen only a few times. The chain carries TRBV7-9 and TRBJ1-1; the D gene is possibly TRBD1 (5 bases). From germline, CDR1 is SEHNR and CDR2 FQNEAQ (reference sequence). With 5 bases removed from V and 6 bases from J, the gap between germline ends came to 22 bases. CDR3 length: 16 residues. CDR3 sequence: CASSRTRAGGIPEAFF. For the CDR3, the DNA is TGTGCCAGCAGCCGCACCAGGGCCGGGGGGATCCCTGAAGCTTTCTTT.

The V and J genes are TRBV19 and TRBJ1-5; D is unresolved. Trimming pared 5 bases from V and 8 bases from J, leaving 13 bases between. The length of the CDR3 is 13 residues. Germline lookup yields CDR1 LNHDA and CDR2 SQIVND (reference sequence). CDR3 DNA sequence: TGTGCCAGTAGTCCGTACACTAGGGAGCCCCAGCATTTT. It translates to CASSPYTREPQHF.

Worth noting for this clone: One end of the junction is discordant with germline, which a read error may explain. The chain couples TRBV7-7 to TRBJ1-5; D gene unclear. The CDR3 covers 15 residues. Germline CDR1 and CDR2: SSHAT and FNYEAQ (reference sequence). This chain's CDR3 is CASSLDPNSNQPQHF. The DNA of the CDR3 is TGTGCTAGCAGCTTAGATCCCAATAGCAATCAGCCCCAGCATTTT.

V gene TRBV9 combines with J gene TRBJ2-5; a possible D gene is TRBD1 (6 bases). CDR3 length: 17 amino acids. The V gene lost 4 bases and the J gene lost 2 bases, with 21 bases spanning the gap. Germline values: CDR1 SGDLS, CDR2 YYNGEE. The CDR3 sequence is CASSSGQTLPLQETQYF. CDR3 sequence (DNA): TGTGCCAGCAGCTCCGGACAGACCTTACCGTTACAAGAGACCCAGTACTTC.

This chain links TRBV28 with TRBJ1-2; no reliable D call. The CDR3 has 16 amino acids. Between the trimmed V and J ends, which lost 2 bases and 8 bases, there was a span of 21 bases. The V gene's germline CDR1 is MDHEN and CDR2 SYDVKM. Written as DNA, the CDR3 is TGTGCCAGCAGTTTACCGAACGGGGTTGGGATGGGCGGCTACACCTTC. It is translated as CASSLPNGVGMGGYTF.

The rearrangement links TRBV5-4 to TRBJ2-3, with D possibly being TRBD2 (7 bases). Germline V gene lookup returns CDR1 SGHNT and CDR2 YYREEE (reference sequence). CDR3 length: 18 amino acids. V shed 0 bases and J shed 2 bases, with 19 bases lying between them. Written as DNA, the CDR3 is TGTGCCAGCAGCTTGGGGGGGGGCGGCGGTTCCCTCACAGATACGCAGTATTTT. As protein: CASSLGGGGGSLTDTQYF.

The chain couples TRBV7-8 to TRBJ1-2; TRBD1 might be the D (6 bases). The CDR3 sequence is 13 residues long. The V gene lost 5 bases and the J gene lost 3 bases, with 10 bases spanning the gap. Germline CDR1 SGHVS, CDR2 FQNEAQ. Here the CDR3 DNA reads TGTGCCAGCAGCATACAGGGTGACTATGGCTACACCTTC. It translates to CASSIQGDYGYTF.

The genes are TRBV5-1 and TRBJ2-7; a weak D match, TRBD1 (5 bases). The CDR3 loop spans 14 amino acids. Germline CDR1 and CDR2: SGHRS and YFSETQ. V dropped 4 bases and J dropped 3 bases, with 14 bases sitting between them. This CDR3 is CASSVDGQNYEQYF. The CDR3 DNA reads TGCGCCAGCAGCGTTGACGGACAAAACTACGAGCAGTACTTC.

V is TRBV11-2 and J is TRBJ2-5; 7 nucleotides align to TRBD1. CDR3 length: 14 amino acids. After removal of 5 bases from V and 5 bases from J, the junction contained 8 bases not matched to a gene. Germline values: CDR1 SGHAT, CDR2 FQNNGV. The CDR3 DNA sequence: TGTGCCAGCAGCCCGACAGGGTTAGGGGAGACCCAGTACTTC. It codes for CASSPTGLGETQYF.

The chain recombines TRBV28 with TRBJ1-5; D might be TRBD1 (6 bases). The CDR3 contains 16 residues. Germline V gene sequence: CDR1 MDHEN, CDR2 SYDVKM. V lost 3 bases, J lost 3 bases, and 15 bases lay in between. In DNA form, the CDR3 reads TGTGCCAGCAGTTTTGCCAGGGGCGGTTACAATCAGCCCCAGCATTTT. Translated: CASSFARGGYNQPQHF.

V is TRBV5-1 and J is TRBJ1-2, with 9 bases fitting TRBD1. CDR3 size: 14 residues. The V gene end was trimmed by 4 bases and the J gene end by 7 bases; junction bases not matched to a gene: 8. CDR1 and CDR2 (germline): SGHRS, YFSETQ. Here the CDR3 DNA reads TGCGCCAGCAGCGTGGACAGGGGCGCGGGTGGCTACACCTTC. It specifies CASSVDRGAGGYTF. Together with reference TRBV5-1 and TRBJ1-2, the CDR3 gives the full variable domain: KAGVTQTPRYLIKTRGQQVTLSCSPISGHRSVSWYQQTPGQGLQFLFEYFSETQRNKGNFPGRFSGRQFSNSRSEMNVSTLELGDSALYLCASSVDRGAGGYTFGSGTRLTVV.

This chain uses TRBV6-5 with TRBJ1-6; 7 nucleotides agree with TRBD1. The CDR3 is 14 residues long. Germline V gene data show CDR1 as MNHEY and CDR2 as SVGAGI. V was pared by 5 bases and J by 8 bases, with 6 bases of the junction left unmatched. CDR3 in DNA: TGTGCCAGCAGTAGAGGGGGCGCTGATTCACCCCTCCACTTT. This sequence encodes CASSRGGADSPLHF.

The chain carries TRBV6-2 or TRBV6-3 and TRBJ1-5; TRBD1 matches 7 bases. This CDR3 region has 15 residues. CDR1 is MNHEY and CDR2 is SVGEGT in the germline V gene. Trimming removed 4 bases from V and 4 bases from J; junction bases left unmatched: 7. CDR3 sequence: CASSWPSRGNQPQHF. The CDR3 region has the DNA TGTGCCAGCAGTTGGCCGAGCAGGGGGAATCAGCCCCAGCATTTT.

The rearrangement joins TRBV6-5 to TRBJ1-1, with 10 positions matching TRBD1. J lost 5 bases, V lost 8 bases, and 5 bases had no gene match. In germline, CDR1 is MNHEY, CDR2 SVGAGI. CDR3 size: 13 residues. Written as DNA, the CDR3 is TGTGCCAGCGGGGGACAGGGGCTTACTGAAGCTTTCTTT. Translating it yields CASGGQGLTEAFF.

The rearrangement links TRBV2 to TRBJ2-7, with D possibly being TRBD2 (6 bases). CDR3 length: 14 amino acids. The germline V gene encodes CDR1 SNHLY and CDR2 FYNNEI. V lost 4 bases to trimming and J lost 3 bases, with 13 bases between them. The CDR3 loop reads CASSGRDSFYEQYF. The CDR3 DNA sequence: TGTGCCAGCAGTGGGAGGGACTCCTTCTACGAGCAGTACTTC.

The sample holds a few counts of this clone. V and J are TRBV5-4 and TRBJ1-6; D possibly corresponds to TRBD1 (5 bases). Per the germline V gene, CDR1 is SGHNT and CDR2 is YYREEE (reference sequence). There are 14 residues in the CDR3. Trimming stripped 1 base from V and 8 bases from J, with 10 bases between. Here the CDR3 reads CASSLWGGDSPLHF. The CDR3 bases are TGTGCCAGCAGCTTGTGGGGGGGGGATTCACCCCTCCACTTT.

The chain links TRBV2 to TRBJ1-2; D remains ambiguous. The germline V gene encodes CDR1 SNHLY and CDR2 FYNNEI. V lost 7 bases and J lost 1, with 13 bases in between. This CDR3 contains 14 residues. CDR3 nucleotide sequence: TGTGCCAGCATCGGGATTCAACATAACTATGGCTACACCTTC. Translating gives CASIGIQHNYGYTF.

V is TRBV19 and J is TRBJ1-1; TRBD1 is a possible D gene (6 bases). CDR3 length: 15 amino acids. Germline V gives CDR1 LNHDA, CDR2 SQIVND (reference sequence). V was clipped by 6 bases and J by 1 base, with 15 bases between them. In DNA form, the CDR3 reads TGTGCCAGTAGCCCTACAGGGACCGGGAACACTGAAGCTTTCTTT. Protein: CASSPTGTGNTEAFF.